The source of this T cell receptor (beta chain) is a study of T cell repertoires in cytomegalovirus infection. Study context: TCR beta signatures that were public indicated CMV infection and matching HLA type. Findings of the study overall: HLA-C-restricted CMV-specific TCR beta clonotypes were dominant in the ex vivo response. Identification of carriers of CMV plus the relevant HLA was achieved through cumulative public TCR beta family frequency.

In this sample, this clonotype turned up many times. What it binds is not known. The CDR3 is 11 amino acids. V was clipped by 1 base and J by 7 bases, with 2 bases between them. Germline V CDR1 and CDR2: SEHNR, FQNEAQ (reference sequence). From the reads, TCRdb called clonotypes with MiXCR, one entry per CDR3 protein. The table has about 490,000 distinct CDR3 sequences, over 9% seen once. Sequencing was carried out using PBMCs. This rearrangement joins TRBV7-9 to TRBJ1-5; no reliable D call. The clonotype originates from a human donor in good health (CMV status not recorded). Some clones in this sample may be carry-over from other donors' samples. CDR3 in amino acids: CASSLVQPQHF. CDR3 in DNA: TGTGCCAGCAGCTTAGTACAGCCCCAGCATTTT.